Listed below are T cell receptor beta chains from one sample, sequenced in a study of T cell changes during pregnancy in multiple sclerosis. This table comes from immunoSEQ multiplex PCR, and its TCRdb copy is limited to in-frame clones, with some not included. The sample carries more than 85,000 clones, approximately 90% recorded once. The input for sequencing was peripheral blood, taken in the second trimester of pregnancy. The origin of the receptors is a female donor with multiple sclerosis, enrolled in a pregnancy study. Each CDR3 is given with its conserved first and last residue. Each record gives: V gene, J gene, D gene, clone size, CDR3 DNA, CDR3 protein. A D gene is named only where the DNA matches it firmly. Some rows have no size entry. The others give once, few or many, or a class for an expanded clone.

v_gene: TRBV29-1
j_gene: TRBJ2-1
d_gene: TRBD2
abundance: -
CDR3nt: TGCAGCGTTGGGGGGGGACTAGCGGGAAACAATGAGCAGTTCTTC
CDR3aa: CSVGGGLAGNNEQFF

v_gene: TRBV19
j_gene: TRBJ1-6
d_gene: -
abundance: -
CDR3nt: TGTGCCAGTAGGCCGACCGGGACAATCGGTTCACCCCTCCACTTT
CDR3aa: CASRPTGTIGSPLHF

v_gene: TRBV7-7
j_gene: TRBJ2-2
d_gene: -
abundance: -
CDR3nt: TGTGCCAGCAGCTTAGGGGGCGCCCTGGACACCGGGGAGCTGTTTTTT
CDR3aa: CASSLGGALDTGELFF

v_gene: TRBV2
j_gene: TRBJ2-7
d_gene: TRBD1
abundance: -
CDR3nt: TGTGCCAGCAGGGGGACAGCGCCCTACGAGCAGTACTTC
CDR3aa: CASRGTAPYEQYF

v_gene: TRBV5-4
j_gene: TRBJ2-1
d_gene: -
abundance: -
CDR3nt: TGTGCCAGCAACAATGGTCAGGGCGGTCACAATGAGCAGTTCTTC
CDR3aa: CASNNGQGGHNEQFF

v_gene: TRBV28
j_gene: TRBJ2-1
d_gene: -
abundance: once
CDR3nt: TGTGCCAGCAGTCTCCCGGACTATTCGGGGCAGTTCTTC
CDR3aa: CASSLPDYSGQFF

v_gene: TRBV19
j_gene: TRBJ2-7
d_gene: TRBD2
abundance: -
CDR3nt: TGTGCCAGTAGTACCGGACTAGCGGGGACCCACTACGAGCAGTACTTC
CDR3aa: CASSTGLAGTHYEQYF

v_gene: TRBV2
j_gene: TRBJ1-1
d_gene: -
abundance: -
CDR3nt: TGTGCCAGCAGGGGTGTGAGGACAGAGAACACTGAAGCTTTCTTT
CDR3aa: CASRGVRTENTEAFF

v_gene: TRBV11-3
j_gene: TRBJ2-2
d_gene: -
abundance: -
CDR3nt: TGTGCCAGCAGCTTAGATTTAGGGGGGAACACCGGGGAGCTGTTTTTT
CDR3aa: CASSLDLGGNTGELFF

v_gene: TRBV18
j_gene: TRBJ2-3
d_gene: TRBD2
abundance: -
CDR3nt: TGTGCCAGCTCACCATTGGGACTAGCAGGGGATACGCAGTATTTT
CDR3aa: CASSPLGLAGDTQYF

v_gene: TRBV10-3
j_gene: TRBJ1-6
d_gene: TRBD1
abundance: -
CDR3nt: TGTGCCATCAGTGAGTCTCCGGGACAGAGTAATTCACCCCTCCACTTT
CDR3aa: CAISESPGQSNSPLHF

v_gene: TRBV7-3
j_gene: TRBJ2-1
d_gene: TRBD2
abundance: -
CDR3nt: TGTGCCAGCAGCTACCGAGCGGGGAGGTCGGATGAGCAGTTCTTC
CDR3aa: CASSYRAGRSDEQFF

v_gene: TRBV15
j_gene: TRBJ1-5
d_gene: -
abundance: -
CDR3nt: TGTGCCACCAGCAAGGGGGATCAGCCCCAGCATTTT
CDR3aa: CATSKGDQPQHF

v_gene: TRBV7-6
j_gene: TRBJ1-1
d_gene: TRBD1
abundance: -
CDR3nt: TGTGCCAGCAGCTTGGGACAGGGCCCTAACACTGAAGCTTTCTTT
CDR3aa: CASSLGQGPNTEAFF

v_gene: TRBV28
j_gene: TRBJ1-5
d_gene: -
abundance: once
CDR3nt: TGTGCCAGCAGCCTCCACCGTGGGAGTGGCAATCAGCCCCAGCATTTT
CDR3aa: CASSLHRGSGNQPQHF

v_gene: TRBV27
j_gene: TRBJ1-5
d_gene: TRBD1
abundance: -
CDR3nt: TGTGCCAGCAGGCACAGGGGGCTTGTTCAGCCCCAGCATTTT
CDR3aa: CASRHRGLVQPQHF

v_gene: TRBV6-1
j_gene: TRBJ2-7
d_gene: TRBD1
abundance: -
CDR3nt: TGTGCCAGCAGTGGAACAGGGGATCGCGAGCAGTACTTC
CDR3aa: CASSGTGDREQYF

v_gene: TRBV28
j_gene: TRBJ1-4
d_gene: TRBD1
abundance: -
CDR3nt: TGTGCCAGCAGTTGGCATGGGGGGACAGGAACTAATGAAAAACTGTTTTTT
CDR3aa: CASSWHGGTGTNEKLFF